This TCR beta chain was identified in a study of T-cell memory formation after mild COVID-19. The CDR3 has 16 amino acids. The V end was cut by 5 bases, the J end by 5 bases, with 19 bases between. Germline assignment: CDR1 SEHNR and CDR2 FQNEAQ (reference sequence). From the 5' RACE reads, TCRdb called clonotypes with MiXCR, one entry per CDR3 protein. The table includes about 290,000 distinct CDR3 sequences, about a sixth detected once. This receptor was identified in a man aged 18-30 years who had mild COVID-19 (a few samples of this study predate the infection). Cell type and time point are not known. The rearrangement joins TRBV7-9 to TRBJ1-5, with D tentatively TRBD1 (6 bases). Material for sequencing was PBMCs or a T cell subset sorted from them (not recorded which). CDR3 sequence reads: CASSEGSTGSDQPQHF. The CDR3 nucleotides read TGTGCCAGCAGCGAGGGATCGACAGGTTCCGATCAGCCCCAGCATTTT.